This T cell receptor beta chain was identified in a study of cytomegalovirus exposure and HLA in healthy donors. Note on this clone: Its antigen is still unknown.

General study findings and limits: Common viral pathogens seemed, in a later analysis, to connect with several of the most significant clusters. In an earlier analysis, productive rearrangement rates for most beta V segments clustered near 87% or 30%.

It was with 60 Vbeta and 13 Jbeta primers that the PCR ran. TCRdb keeps only in-frame clones here, not all; method: immunoSEQ multiplex PCR. This sample has under 200,000 clones, with around 80% found just once. The CDR3 loop spans 13 amino acids. Germline values: CDR1 SGHTA, CDR2 FQGNSA. Trimming took 3 bases from V and 6 from J, leaving 11 bases between them. V gene TRBV7-2 combines with J gene TRBJ1-2; weak D call: TRBD1 (6 bases). The sequence was collected from a woman between 50 and 59 years old in good health and CMV-seropositive. Sequences were obtained from PBMCs. The CDR3 bases are TGTGCCAGCAGCTTTAGCAGGGGCGATGGCTACACCTTC. Its protein is CASSFSRGDGYTF. The whole variable domain, filled in from reference TRBV7-2 and TRBJ1-2, reads GAGVSQSPSNKVTEKGKDVELRCDPISGHTALYWYRQSLGQGLEFLIYFQGNSAPDKSGLPSDRFSAERTGGSVSTLTIQRTQQEDSAVYLCASSFSRGDGYTFGSGTRLTVV.